These 16 T cell receptor beta chains share one sample of origin, sequenced in a study of shared clonotypes between healthy human individuals. CD45RO negativity and positive selection for CCR7 defined naive CD8 cells, a population that excluded terminally differentiated effector memory CD45RA+ cells. Sequencing was performed with immunoSEQ multiplex PCR; in TCRdb, only in-frame clones are kept and a portion is missing. The data contain just over 2,000,000 clones, about 95% of them singletons. Material for sequencing was naive CD8+ T cells sorted from blood. These TCRs come from a man aged 18-30 years in good health.

V and J are TRBV7-9 and TRBJ2-5, with TRBD2 as a possible D gene (5 bases). Germline CDR1 is SEHNR and CDR2 is FQNEAQ (reference sequence). The CDR3 spans 16 residues. V lost 5 bases and J 3 bases, leaving 19 bases between the germline ends. CDR3 coding DNA: TGTGCCAGCAGCGAGGATTATGTGGGAGTGGAAGAGACCCAGTACTTC. This translates into CASSEDYVGVEETQYF.

To note about this clone: Other nucleotide sequences from this sample produce the same CDR3. This chain uses TRBV11-2 with TRBJ1-1; D is undetermined. Germline V gene sequence: CDR1 SGHAT, CDR2 FQNNGV. Between the trimmed V and J ends, which lost 6 bases and 2 bases, there was a span of 7 bases. The CDR3 sequence is 12 residues long. CDR3 nucleotides: TGTGCCAGCAGTCCCGGCAACACTGAAGCTTTCTTT. Amino acids: CASSPGNTEAFF.

For this clone: Distinct nucleotide sequences in the sample also encode this CDR3. This chain links TRBV27 with TRBJ1-1; no reliable D call. CDR1 is MNHEY, CDR2 SMNVEV, per germline (reference sequence). This CDR3 is built from 14 residues. Trimming left V 2 bases short and J 5 bases short, with 12 bases between. CDR3 nucleotide sequence: TGTGCCAGCAGTTTAGGCGGCCTGAGGACTGAAGCTTTCTTT. Translation gives CASSLGGLRTEAFF.

The chain employs TRBV10-3 and TRBJ1-6; 9 bases match TRBD1. The CDR3 consists of 16 residues. V was pared by 0 bases and J by 6 bases, with 3 bases of the junction left unmatched. Germline CDR1 reads ENHRY; CDR2 reads SYGVKD. CDR3: CAISESGTGSNSPLHF. The CDR3 region has the DNA TGTGCCATCAGTGAGTCAGGGACAGGGAGTAATTCACCCCTCCACTTT.

The V call is TRBV9, the J call TRBJ2-1; D uncertain. The V gene's germline CDR1 is SGDLS and CDR2 YYNGEE. The V and J ends lost 1 base and 5 bases respectively, with 7 bases between them. This CDR3 has 13 residues. The CDR3 DNA reads as TGTGCCAGCAGCGTACAGGTCCACAATGAGCAGTTCTTC. Translating gives CASSVQVHNEQFF.

The V and J genes are TRBV28 and TRBJ2-6; D remains unclear. There are 14 residues in the CDR3. Trimming took off 5 bases at V and 2 bases at J, with 7 bases between the two ends. Germline V gene lookup returns CDR1 MDHEN and CDR2 SYDVKM. DNA of the CDR3: TGTGCCAGCAGTCCGACCGCTGGGGCCAACGTCCTGACTTTC. Translated, it gives CASSPTAGANVLTF. The entire variable domain, with the rest obtained from reference TRBV28 and TRBJ2-6, is as follows: DVKVTQSSRYLVKRTGEKVFLECVQDMDHENMFWYRQDPGLGLRLIYFSYDVKMKEKGDIPEGYSVSREKKERFSLILESASTNQTSMYLCASSPTAGANVLTFGAGSRLTVL.

Only one count was recorded for this clone. The chain links TRBV27 to TRBJ2-7, with TRBD1 as a possible D gene (6 bases). V dropped 8 bases and J dropped 4 bases, with 15 bases sitting between them. The CDR3 contains 13 residues. Germline V gene sequence: CDR1 MNHEY, CDR2 SMNVEV (reference sequence). CDR3 in DNA: TGTGCCAGCGCCTTCAACCAGGGGTACGAGCAGTACTTC. It is translated as CASAFNQGYEQYF.

The V call is TRBV28, the J call TRBJ2-1, with TRBD2 matching over 11 bases. The V gene end was trimmed by 5 bases and the J gene end by 10 bases; junction bases not matched to a gene: 10. The CDR3 sequence is 15 residues long. The V gene's germline CDR1 is MDHEN and CDR2 SYDVKM. CDR3 sequence reads: CASSPRTSGPLEQFF. DNA for the CDR3: TGTGCCAGCAGTCCCCGGACTAGCGGGCCCTTGGAGCAGTTCTTC.

V and J are TRBV4-3 and TRBJ2-7; no definite D call. V was trimmed by 0 bases and J by 7 bases, leaving 13 bases between them. The CDR3 length is 14 residues. The germline gives CDR1 LGHNA, CDR2 YSLEER. CDR3: CASSQEDNFGEQYF. As DNA, the CDR3 is TGCGCCAGCAGCCAAGAGGATAATTTCGGGGAGCAGTACTTC.

V usage is TRBV7-9 and J usage is TRBJ2-7; a possible D gene is TRBD1 (6 bases). Trimming removed 5 bases from V and 5 bases from J, with 16 bases in between. CDR1 SEHNR and CDR2 FQNEAQ come from the germline V gene (reference sequence). The CDR3 sequence is 14 residues long. Written as DNA, the CDR3 is TGTGCCAGCAGCCGACAGGACATGACGGACGAGCAGTACTTC. Protein product: CASSRQDMTDEQYF.

Written as DNA, the CDR3 is TGTGCCAGCAGCCTATTAACAGGGGGCCAGGCCCAGTACTTC. This translates into CASSLLTGGQAQYF. V is TRBV7-9 and J is TRBJ2-5, with TRBD1 identical over 9 bases. CDR1 and CDR2 from the germline V gene are SEHNR and FQNEAQ (reference sequence). The J segment lost 9 bases and the V segment lost 5 bases, leaving 10 bases of the junction unmatched. The CDR3 covers 14 residues.

The chain has TRBV5-1 and TRBJ2-7; TRBD2 aligns across 8 bases. V lost 4 bases to trimming and J lost 2 bases; unmatched junction nucleotides: 14. Germline CDR1 and CDR2: SGHRS and YFSETQ. The CDR3 loop spans 17 amino acids. CDR3 region: CASSMGHPGLVPYEQYF. The CDR3 DNA is TGCGCCAGCAGCATGGGACATCCGGGACTAGTTCCCTACGAGCAGTACTTC.

The genes are TRBV7-9 and TRBJ2-3; weak D call: TRBD1 (6 bases). The germline CDR1 and CDR2 sequences are SEHNR and FQNEAQ (reference sequence). The CDR3 covers 12 residues. V was trimmed by 5 bases and J by 11 bases, leaving 14 bases between them. The CDR3 reads CASSQHRTEQYF. The CDR3 DNA reads TGTGCCAGCAGCCAGCATCGGACAGAGCAGTATTTT.

The chain recombines TRBV6-5 with TRBJ2-5; TRBD1 might be the D (6 bases). The CDR3 contains 16 residues. Germline V gives CDR1 MNHEY, CDR2 SVGAGI. V was clipped by 1 base and J by 5 bases, with 17 bases between them. The CDR3 region is CASSYLTGAPGETQYF. CDR3 nucleotide sequence: TGTGCCAGCAGTTACTTGACAGGAGCCCCTGGGGAGACCCAGTACTTC.

The gene calls are TRBV30 and TRBJ1-1; 8 nucleotides agree with TRBD1. The CDR3 runs 13 residues. Losses at the gene ends were 1 base for V and 8 bases for J; bases not matched to a gene: 6. Germline V lookup: CDR1 GTSNPN, CDR2 SVGIG (reference sequence). CDR3 sequence (DNA): TGTGCCTGGAGTGAGGACAGGGTAGAGGAAGCTTTCTTT. Amino acid sequence: CAWSEDRVEEAFF.

This clone was counted once. The chain carries TRBV9 and TRBJ2-7, with 7 positions matching TRBD1. J lost 0 bases, V lost 2 bases, and 8 bases had no gene match. The CDR3 contains 16 residues. Germline V gives CDR1 SGDLS, CDR2 YYNGEE. CDR3 sequence: CASSVTGTVPSYEQYF. CDR3 nucleotides: TGTGCCAGCAGCGTTACCGGGACAGTTCCCTCCTACGAGCAGTACTTC.